This TCR beta chain stems from a study of PD-L1 blockade in urothelial cancer. Added to each PCR by spiking were synthetic TCR analog templates. Generated by immunoSEQ multiplex PCR, the TCRdb table keeps only in-frame clones and is missing some. Of 75,000 to 95,000 clones in the sample, roughly 90% are singletons; the top ten hold 7.5% to 10%. The V gene's germline CDR1 is SGHTA and CDR2 FQGNSA. Trimming removed 5 bases from V and 2 bases from J; junction bases left unmatched: 5. CDR3 size: 15 residues. The sequence was collected from a man aged 55 to 70 with urothelial cancer. Material: PBMCs, obtained around atezolizumab (anti-PD-L1) treatment. The chain uses TRBV7-2 and TRBJ2-7; TRBD1 matches at 11 bases. The CDR3 DNA reads as TGTGCCAGCAGCGTAGGGACAGGGGGGCCCTACGAGCAGTACTTC. Translation: CASSVGTGGPYEQYF.